A single sample gave rise to the 9 T cell receptor beta chains below, sequenced in a study of blood T cell repertoires in COVID-19. The protocol was immunoSEQ multiplex PCR, while the TCRdb copy is restricted to in-frame clones and leaves out a portion. The table lists roughly 280,000 clones, around 87% of them singletons. Sequenced: peripheral blood. These receptors were obtained from a woman in her sixties with COVID-19, enrolled during active disease.

The CDR3 region has the DNA TGTGCCAGCTACCCCTATAACAGGAACACTGAAGCTTTCTTT. This translates into CASYPYNRNTEAFF. The chain is built from TRBV28 and TRBJ1-1; D not resolved. V dropped 8 bases and J dropped 1 base, with 14 bases sitting between them. This CDR3 comprises 14 residues. The V gene's germline CDR1 is MDHEN and CDR2 SYDVKM.

V is TRBV27 and J is TRBJ1-1, with D possibly being TRBD1 (5 bases). CDR3 length equals 14 residues. Germline V gene lookup returns CDR1 MNHEY and CDR2 SMNVEV (reference sequence). V was trimmed by 2 bases and J by 3 bases, leaving 10 bases between them. CDR3 DNA: TGTGCCAGCAGTTTAGTTGGGGCCCACACTGAAGCTTTCTTT. As protein: CASSLVGAHTEAFF.

The V call is TRBV9, the J call TRBJ1-1; D is unclear. Germline CDR1 and CDR2: SGDLS and YYNGEE. This CDR3 has 16 amino acids. The V and J ends lost 3 bases and 1 base respectively, with 16 bases between them. CDR3 DNA sequence: TGTGCCAGCAGCGGCCGGGGTTGGGGAGAGAACACTGAAGCTTTCTTT. Amino acid sequence: CASSGRGWGENTEAFF.

This chain uses TRBV6-5 with TRBJ1-1; tentative D call: TRBD1 (5 bases). Germline-derived CDR1 and CDR2 are MNHEY and SVGAGI. The CDR3 is made up of 13 amino acids. Trimming removed 7 bases from V and 1 base from J, with 10 bases in between. The CDR3: CASKYTGNTEAFF. CDR3 bases: TGTGCCAGCAAATATACAGGGAACACTGAAGCTTTCTTT.

The chain employs TRBV6-4 and TRBJ2-3; 7 nucleotides match TRBD1. Losses at the gene ends were 5 bases for V and 4 bases for J; bases not matched to a gene: 3. Germline CDR1 and CDR2: MRHNA and SNTAGT. The CDR3 has 13 residues. Here the CDR3 reads CASSRDSSDTQYF. The CDR3 DNA sequence: TGTGCCAGCAGTCGGGACAGTTCAGATACGCAGTATTTT.

This clone was counted once. The chain carries TRBV6-5 and TRBJ1-3; 7 bases are a match to TRBD1. This CDR3 is 15 amino acids long. V lost 6 bases to trimming and J lost 2 bases; unmatched junction nucleotides: 7. Germline assignment: CDR1 MNHEY and CDR2 SVGAGI. The CDR3 sequence: CASSPQGNTGNTIYF. CDR3 in DNA: TGTGCCAGCAGCCCACAGGGGAATACTGGAAACACCATATATTTT.

This clone appeared a single time. The V and J genes are TRBV10-3 and TRBJ2-2; TRBD1 matches 8 bases. Germline CDR1 and CDR2: ENHRY and SYGVKD. Trimming at V came to 6 bases and at J to 6 bases, leaving 6 bases not matched to a gene. The CDR3 length is 14 residues. CDR3 nucleotide sequence: TGTGCCATCAGCGCGGACAGGGCCCCCGGGGAGCTGTTTTTT. Residues: CAISADRAPGELFF.

V usage is TRBV7-9 and J usage is TRBJ2-5, with 7 bases matching TRBD1. The junction had 17 bases not matched to a gene; V was cut back by 7 bases and J by 6 bases. Germline V gene lookup returns CDR1 SEHNR and CDR2 FQNEAQ (reference sequence). The CDR3 length is 16 residues. The CDR3 region has the DNA TGTGCCAGCACACCCCTGGCAGGGGGTACGGTGAAGACCCAGTACTTC. It is translated as CASTPLAGGTVKTQYF.

The chain joins TRBV27 to TRBJ2-5; D perhaps matches TRBD2 (6 bases). The CDR3 has 13 residues. Germline V gives CDR1 MNHEY, CDR2 SMNVEV (reference sequence). The germline V and J ends were trimmed by 4 bases and 9 bases, with 15 bases remaining between them. The CDR3 spells CASSSAVWGAQYF. CDR3 DNA sequence: TGTGCCAGCAGTTCGGCAGTATGGGGGGCCCAGTACTTC.